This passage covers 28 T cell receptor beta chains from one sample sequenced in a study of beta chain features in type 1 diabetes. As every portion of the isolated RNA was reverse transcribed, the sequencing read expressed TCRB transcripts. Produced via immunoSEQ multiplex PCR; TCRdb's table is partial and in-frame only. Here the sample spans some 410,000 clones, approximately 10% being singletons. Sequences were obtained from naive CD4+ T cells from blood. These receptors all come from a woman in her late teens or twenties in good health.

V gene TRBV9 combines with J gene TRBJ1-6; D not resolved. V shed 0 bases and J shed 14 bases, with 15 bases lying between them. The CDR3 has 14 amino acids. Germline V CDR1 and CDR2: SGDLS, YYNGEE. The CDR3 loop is CASSVEPAGGSLHF. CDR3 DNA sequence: TGTGCCAGCAGCGTAGAGCCCGCCGGTGGATCCCTCCACTTT.

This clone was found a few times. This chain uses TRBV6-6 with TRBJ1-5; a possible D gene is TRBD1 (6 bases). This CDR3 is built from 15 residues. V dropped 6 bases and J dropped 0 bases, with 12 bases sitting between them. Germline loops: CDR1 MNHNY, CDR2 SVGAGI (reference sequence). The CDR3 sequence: CASRLNRDSNQPQHF. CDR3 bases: TGTGCCAGCAGACTGAACAGGGATAGCAATCAGCCCCAGCATTTT.

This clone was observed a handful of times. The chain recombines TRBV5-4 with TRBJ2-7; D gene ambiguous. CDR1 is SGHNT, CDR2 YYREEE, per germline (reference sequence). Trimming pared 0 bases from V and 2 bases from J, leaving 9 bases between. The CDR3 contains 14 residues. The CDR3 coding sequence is TGTGCCAGCAGCTTGGTAAATAGTCCCTACGAGCAGTACTTC. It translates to CASSLVNSPYEQYF.

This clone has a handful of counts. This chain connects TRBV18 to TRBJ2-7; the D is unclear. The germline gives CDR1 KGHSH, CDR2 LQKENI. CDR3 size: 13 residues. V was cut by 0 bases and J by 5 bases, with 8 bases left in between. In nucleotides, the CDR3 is TGTGCCAGCTCACCACCGGTAGGGAACGAGCAGTACTTC. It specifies CASSPPVGNEQYF.

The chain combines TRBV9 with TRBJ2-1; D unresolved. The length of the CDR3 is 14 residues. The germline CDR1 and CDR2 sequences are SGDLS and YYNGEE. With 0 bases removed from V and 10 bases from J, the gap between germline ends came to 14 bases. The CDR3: CASSVDGILGEQFF. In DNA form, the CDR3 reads TGTGCCAGCAGCGTAGACGGTATTCTAGGGGAGCAGTTCTTC.

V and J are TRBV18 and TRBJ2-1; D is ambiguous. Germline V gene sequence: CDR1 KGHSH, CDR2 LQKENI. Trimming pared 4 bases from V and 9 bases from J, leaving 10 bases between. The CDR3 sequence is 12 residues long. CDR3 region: CASSQVRSEQFF. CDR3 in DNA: TGTGCCAGCTCACAGGTACGCAGTGAGCAGTTCTTC.

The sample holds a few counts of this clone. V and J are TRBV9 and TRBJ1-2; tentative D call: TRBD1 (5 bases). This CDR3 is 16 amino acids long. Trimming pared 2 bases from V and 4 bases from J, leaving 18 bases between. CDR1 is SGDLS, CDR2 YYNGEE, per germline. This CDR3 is CASSVFGQGTRYGYTF. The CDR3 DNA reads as TGTGCCAGCAGCGTCTTTGGGCAGGGAACCCGCTATGGCTACACCTTC.

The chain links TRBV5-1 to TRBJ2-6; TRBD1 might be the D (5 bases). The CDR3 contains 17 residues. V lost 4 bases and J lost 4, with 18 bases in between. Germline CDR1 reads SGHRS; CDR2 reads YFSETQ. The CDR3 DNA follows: TGCGCCAGCAGCCTGCAATACAGGTTGCCCGGGGCCAACGTCCTGACTTTC. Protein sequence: CASSLQYRLPGANVLTF.

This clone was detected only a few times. The CDR3 region has the DNA TGTGCCAGCAGCTTCCAAGGGGGATTCACAGATACGCAGTATTTT. Its translation: CASSFQGGFTDTQYF. V gene TRBV7-2 combines with J gene TRBJ2-3, with D possibly being TRBD1 (6 bases). The germline gives CDR1 SGHTA, CDR2 FQGNSA. Trimming pared 3 bases from V and 2 bases from J, leaving 12 bases between. This CDR3 has 15 residues.

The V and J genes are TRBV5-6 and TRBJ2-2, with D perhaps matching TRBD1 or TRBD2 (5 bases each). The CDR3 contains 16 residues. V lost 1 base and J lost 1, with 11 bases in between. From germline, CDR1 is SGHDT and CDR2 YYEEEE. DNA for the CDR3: TGTGCCAGCAGCTTGTCTCCAGGGAGGAACACCGGGGAGCTGTTTTTT. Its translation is CASSLSPGRNTGELFF.

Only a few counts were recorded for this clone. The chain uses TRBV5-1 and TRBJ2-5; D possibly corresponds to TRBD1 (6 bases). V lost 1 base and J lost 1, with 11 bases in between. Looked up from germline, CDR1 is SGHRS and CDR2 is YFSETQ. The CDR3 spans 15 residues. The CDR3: CASSLLGTLQETQYF. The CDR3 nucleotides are TGCGCCAGCAGCTTGTTAGGGACACTCCAAGAGACCCAGTACTTC. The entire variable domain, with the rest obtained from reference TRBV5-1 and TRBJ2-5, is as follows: KAGVTQTPRYLIKTRGQQVTLSCSPISGHRSVSWYQQTPGQGLQFLFEYFSETQRNKGNFPGRFSGRQFSNSRSEMNVSTLELGDSALYLCASSLLGTLQETQYFGPGTRLLVL.

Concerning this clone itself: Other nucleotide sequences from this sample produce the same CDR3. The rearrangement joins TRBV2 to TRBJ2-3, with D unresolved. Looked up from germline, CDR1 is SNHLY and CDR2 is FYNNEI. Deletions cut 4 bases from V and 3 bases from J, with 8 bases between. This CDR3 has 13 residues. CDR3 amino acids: CASSGGRTDTQYF. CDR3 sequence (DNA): TGTGCCAGCAGTGGAGGTCGAACAGATACGCAGTATTTT.

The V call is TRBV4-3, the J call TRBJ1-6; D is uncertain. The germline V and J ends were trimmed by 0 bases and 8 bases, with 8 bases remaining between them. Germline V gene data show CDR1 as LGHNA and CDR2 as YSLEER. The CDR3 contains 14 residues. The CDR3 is CASSQDSADSPLHF. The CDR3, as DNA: TGCGCCAGCAGCCAAGATAGTGCGGATTCACCCCTCCACTTT.

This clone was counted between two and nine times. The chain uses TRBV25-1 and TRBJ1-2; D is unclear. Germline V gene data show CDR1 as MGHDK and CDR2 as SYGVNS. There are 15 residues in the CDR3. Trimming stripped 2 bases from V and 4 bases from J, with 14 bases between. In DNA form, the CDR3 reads TGTGCCAGCAGTGAACCCTTGGGCTATGGCTATGGCTACACCTTC. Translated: CASSEPLGYGYGYTF.

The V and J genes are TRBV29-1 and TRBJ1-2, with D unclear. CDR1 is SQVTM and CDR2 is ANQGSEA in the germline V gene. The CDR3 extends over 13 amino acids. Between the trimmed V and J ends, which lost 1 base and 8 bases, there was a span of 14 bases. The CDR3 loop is CSVEGTLSGGYTF. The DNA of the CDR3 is TGCAGCGTTGAAGGGACCCTCAGTGGGGGCTACACCTTC.

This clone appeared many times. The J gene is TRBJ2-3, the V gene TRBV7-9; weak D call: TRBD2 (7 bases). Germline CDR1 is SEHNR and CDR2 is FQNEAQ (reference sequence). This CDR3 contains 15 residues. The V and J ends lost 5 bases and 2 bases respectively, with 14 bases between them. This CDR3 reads CASSPLAGATDTQYF. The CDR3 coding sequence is TGTGCCAGCAGCCCGCTGGCGGGGGCCACAGATACGCAGTATTTT. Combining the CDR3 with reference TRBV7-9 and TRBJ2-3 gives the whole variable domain DTGVSQNPRHKITKRGQNVTFRCDPISEHNRLYWYRQTLGQGPEFLTYFQNEAQLEKSRLLSDRFSAERPKGSFSTLEIQRTEQGDSAMYLCASSPLAGATDTQYFGPGTRLTVL.

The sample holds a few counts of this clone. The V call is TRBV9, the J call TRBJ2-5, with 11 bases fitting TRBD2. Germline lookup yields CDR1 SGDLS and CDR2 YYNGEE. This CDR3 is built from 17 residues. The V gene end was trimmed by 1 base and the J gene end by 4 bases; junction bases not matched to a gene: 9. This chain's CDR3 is CASSVPSGRFGGETQYF. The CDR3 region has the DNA TGTGCCAGCAGCGTACCTAGCGGGAGGTTTGGTGGAGAGACCCAGTACTTC.

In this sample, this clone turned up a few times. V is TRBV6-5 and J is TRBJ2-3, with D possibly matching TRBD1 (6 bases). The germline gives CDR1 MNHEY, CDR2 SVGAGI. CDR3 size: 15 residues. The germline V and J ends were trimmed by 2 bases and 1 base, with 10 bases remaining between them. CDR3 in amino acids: CASSYEQGGTDTQYF. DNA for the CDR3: TGTGCCAGCAGTTACGAACAGGGTGGCACAGATACGCAGTATTTT.

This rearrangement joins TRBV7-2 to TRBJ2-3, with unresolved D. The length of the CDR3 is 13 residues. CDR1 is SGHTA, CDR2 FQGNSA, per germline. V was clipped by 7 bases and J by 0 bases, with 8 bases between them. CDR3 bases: TGTGCCAGCACGTTGGGGAGCACAGATACGCAGTATTTT. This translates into CASTLGSTDTQYF.

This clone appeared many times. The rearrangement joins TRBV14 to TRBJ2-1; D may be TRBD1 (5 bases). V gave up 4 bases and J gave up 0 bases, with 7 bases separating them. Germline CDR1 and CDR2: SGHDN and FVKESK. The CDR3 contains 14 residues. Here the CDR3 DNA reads TGTGCCAGCAGCCCAGGGTTCTCCTACAATGAGCAGTTCTTC. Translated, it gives CASSPGFSYNEQFF.

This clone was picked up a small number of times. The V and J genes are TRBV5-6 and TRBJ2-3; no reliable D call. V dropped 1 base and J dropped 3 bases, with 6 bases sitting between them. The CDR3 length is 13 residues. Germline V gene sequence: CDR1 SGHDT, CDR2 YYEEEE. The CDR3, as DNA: TGTGCCAGCAGCTTGAGTATAACAGATACGCAGTATTTT. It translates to CASSLSITDTQYF.

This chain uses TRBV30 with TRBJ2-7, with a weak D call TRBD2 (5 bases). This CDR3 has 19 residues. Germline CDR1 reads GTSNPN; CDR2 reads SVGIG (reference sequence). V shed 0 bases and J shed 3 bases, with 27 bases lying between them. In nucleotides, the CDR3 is TGTGCCTGGAGTGTATGGACCTTTCCTGGACGGGGAGCTGGCTACGAGCAGTACTTC. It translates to CAWSVWTFPGRGAGYEQYF.

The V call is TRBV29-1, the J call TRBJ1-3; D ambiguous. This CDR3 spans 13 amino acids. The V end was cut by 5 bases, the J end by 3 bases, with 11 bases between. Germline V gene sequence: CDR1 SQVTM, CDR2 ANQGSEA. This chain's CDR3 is CSVRGLGGNTIYF. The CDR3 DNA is TGCAGCGTTCGAGGGTTGGGTGGAAACACCATATATTTT. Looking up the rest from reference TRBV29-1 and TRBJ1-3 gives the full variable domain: SAVISQKPSRDICQRGTSLTIQCQVDSQVTMMFWYRQQPGQSLTLIATANQGSEATYESGFVIDKFPISRPNLTFSTLTVSNMSPEDSSIYLCSVRGLGGNTIYFGEGSWLTVV.

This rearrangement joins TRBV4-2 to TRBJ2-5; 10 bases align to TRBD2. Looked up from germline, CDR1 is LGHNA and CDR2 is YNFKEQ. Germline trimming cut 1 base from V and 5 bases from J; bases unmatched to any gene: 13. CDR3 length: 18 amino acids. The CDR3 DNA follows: TGTGCCAGCAGCCAAGGAACAGCGGGTAGCGGGGGGAGGGAGACCCAGTACTTC. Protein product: CASSQGTAGSGGRETQYF.

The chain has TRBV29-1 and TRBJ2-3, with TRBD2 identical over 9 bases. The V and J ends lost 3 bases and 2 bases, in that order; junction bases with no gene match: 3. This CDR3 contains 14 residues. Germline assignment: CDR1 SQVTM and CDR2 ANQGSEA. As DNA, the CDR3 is TGCAGCGTTGATGCGGGAGGGTACACAGATACGCAGTATTTT. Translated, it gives CSVDAGGYTDTQYF.

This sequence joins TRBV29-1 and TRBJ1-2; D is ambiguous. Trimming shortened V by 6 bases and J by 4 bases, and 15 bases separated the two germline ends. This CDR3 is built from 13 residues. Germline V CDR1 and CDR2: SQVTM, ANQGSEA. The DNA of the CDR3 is TGCAGCGTGGACCCAATAAGGGTCTATGGCTACACCTTC. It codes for CSVDPIRVYGYTF.

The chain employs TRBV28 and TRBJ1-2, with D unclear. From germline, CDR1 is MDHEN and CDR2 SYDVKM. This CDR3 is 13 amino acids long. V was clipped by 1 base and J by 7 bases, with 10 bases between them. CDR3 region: CASSLSLELGYTF. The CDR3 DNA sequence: TGTGCCAGCAGTTTATCCCTGGAGCTTGGCTACACCTTC.

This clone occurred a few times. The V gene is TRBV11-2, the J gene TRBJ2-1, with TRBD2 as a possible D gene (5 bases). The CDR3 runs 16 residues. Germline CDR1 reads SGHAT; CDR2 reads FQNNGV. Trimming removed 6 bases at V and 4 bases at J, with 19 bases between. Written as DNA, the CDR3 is TGTGCCAGCAGACCTGGGTTCTCGGGCGGGTACAATGAGCAGTTCTTC. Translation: CASRPGFSGGYNEQFF.